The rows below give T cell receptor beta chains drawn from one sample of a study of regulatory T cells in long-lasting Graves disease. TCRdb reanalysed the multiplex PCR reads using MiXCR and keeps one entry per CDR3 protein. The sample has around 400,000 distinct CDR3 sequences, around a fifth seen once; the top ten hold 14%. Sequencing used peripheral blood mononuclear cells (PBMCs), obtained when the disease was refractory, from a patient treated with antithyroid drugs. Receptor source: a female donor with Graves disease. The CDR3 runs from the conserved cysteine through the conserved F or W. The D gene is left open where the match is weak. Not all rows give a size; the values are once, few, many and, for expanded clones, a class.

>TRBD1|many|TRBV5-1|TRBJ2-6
TGCGCCAGCAGCCTGGCAGGGGGCTCTGGGGCCAACGTCCTGACTTTC
CASSLAGGSGANVLTF
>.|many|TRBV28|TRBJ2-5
TGTGCCAGCAGTTTATGCTTTTGGCATAAGGAGACCCAGTACTTC
CASSLCFWHKETQYF
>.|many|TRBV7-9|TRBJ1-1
TGTGCCAGCAGCACGGGACAGAACACTGAAGCTTTCTTT
CASSTGQNTEAFF
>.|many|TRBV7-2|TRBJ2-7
TGTGCCAGCAGCTACCAGGTCGCAGGGGAGCAGTACTTC
CASSYQVAGEQYF
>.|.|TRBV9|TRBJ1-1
TGTGCCAGCAGCGTAGCCGGAAGACTGAACACTGAAGCTTTCTTT
CASSVAGRLNTEAFF
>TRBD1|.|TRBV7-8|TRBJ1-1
TGTGCCAGCAGATTAGACAGGGGCACTGAAGCTTTCTTT
CASRLDRGTEAFF
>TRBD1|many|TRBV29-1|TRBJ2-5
TGCAGCGTTGACCAGACAGGGCTCCAAGAGACCCAGTACTTC
CSVDQTGLQETQYF
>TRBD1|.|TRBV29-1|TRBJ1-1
TGCAGCGTCGAGGGGGCGCGGGGCACTGAAGCTTTCTTT
CSVEGARGTEAFF
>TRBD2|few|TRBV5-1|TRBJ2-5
TGCGCCAGCAGCTACAATACAGCGGGAGGTTCTGGAGAGACCCAGTACTTC
CASSYNTAGGSGETQYF
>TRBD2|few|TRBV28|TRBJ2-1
TGTGCCAGCAGAGACGACCGCCGAGGGACTAGCGGGAGCAATGAGCAGTTCTTC
CASRDDRRGTSGSNEQFF
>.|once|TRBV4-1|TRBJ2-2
TGCACCAGCAGCCAAGACAGCTCGAACACCGGGGAGCTGTTTTTT
CTSSQDSSNTGELFF
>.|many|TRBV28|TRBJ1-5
TGTGCCAGCAGTTTAGATGGCCGCAATCAGCCCCAGCATTTT
CASSLDGRNQPQHF
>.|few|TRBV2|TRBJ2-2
TGTGCCAGCAGCCATGGAGTTTCCGGGGAGCTGTTTTTT
CASSHGVSGELFF
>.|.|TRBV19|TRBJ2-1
TGTGCCAGTAGTATCGGGCTGACCCCCTACAATGAGCAGTTCTTC
CASSIGLTPYNEQFF
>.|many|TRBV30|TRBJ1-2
TGTGCCTGGAGTGTTGGGCAGGGTGCCTACACCTTC
CAWSVGQGAYTF
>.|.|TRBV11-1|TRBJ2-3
TGTGCCAGCAGCGCCCGCACAGATACGCAGTATTTT
CASSARTDTQYF
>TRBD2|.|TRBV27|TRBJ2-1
TGTGCCAGCAGTTCGGCGGGAGGGTTCTACAATGAGCAGTTCTTC
CASSSAGGFYNEQFF
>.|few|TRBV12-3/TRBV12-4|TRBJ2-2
TGTGCCTCGGGTGGCAACACCGGGGGGCTGTTTTTT
CASGGNTGGLFF
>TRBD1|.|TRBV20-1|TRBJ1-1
TGCAGTGCTAGGTCAGGGGGCGCTAAGACTGAAGCTTTCTTT
CSARSGGAKTEAFF
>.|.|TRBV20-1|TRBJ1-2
TGCAGTGCGAACGTAAATCGGGGAGCATATGGCTACACCTTC
CSANVNRGAYGYTF
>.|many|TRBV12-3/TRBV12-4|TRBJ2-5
TGTGCCAGCAGTTTCTCTGGGCGTGGGGAGACCCAGTACTTC
CASSFSGRGETQYF
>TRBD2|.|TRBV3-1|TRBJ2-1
TGTGCCAGCAGGCGGGGTAGCGGGCAGAACAATGAGCAGTTCTTC
CASRRGSGQNNEQFF
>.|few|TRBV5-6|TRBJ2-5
TGTGCCAGCAGCTTATCCCTAGAGTTGGAGACCCAGTACTTC
CASSLSLELETQYF
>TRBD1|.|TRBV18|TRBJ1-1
TGTGCCAGCTCACCGGACAGGGTTGCTGAAGCTTTCTTT
CASSPDRVAEAFF
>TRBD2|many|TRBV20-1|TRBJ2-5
TGCAGTGCTAGAGATGATAGCGGTAGCGGGGCCCACCAGACCCAGTACTTC
CSARDDSGSGAHQTQYF
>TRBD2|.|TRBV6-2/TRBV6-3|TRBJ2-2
TGTGCCAGCAGTTACTCTTTGCGGACTAGCGGGAGGGCCGGGGAGCTGTTTTTT
CASSYSLRTSGRAGELFF
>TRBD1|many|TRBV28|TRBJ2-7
TGTGCCAGCAGTTTTTTGGACAGGCGTTCCGAGCAGTACTTC
CASSFLDRRSEQYF
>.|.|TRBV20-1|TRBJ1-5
TGCAGTACTGGACACTTGAATAGCAATCAGCCCCAGCATTTT
CSTGHLNSNQPQHF
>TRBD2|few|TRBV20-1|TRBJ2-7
TGCAGTGCTACTAGCGGGAGGGGGTACGAGCAGTACTTC
CSATSGRGYEQYF
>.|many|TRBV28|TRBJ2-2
TGTGCCAGCAGCGGGACACTCGGCGTATTATCCGGGGAGCTGTTTTTT
CASSGTLGVLSGELFF
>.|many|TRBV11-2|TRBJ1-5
TGTGCCAGCAGCGTTGACAGGTTGAATCAGCCCCAGCATTTT
CASSVDRLNQPQHF
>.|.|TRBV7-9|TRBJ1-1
TGTGCCAGCAGCTCCAGGGGCCGGAACACTGAAGCTTTCTTT
CASSSRGRNTEAFF
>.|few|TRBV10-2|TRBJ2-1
TGCGCCAGCAGTGAGAGAGGGAGGCCCGACAATGAGCAGTTCTTC
CASSERGRPDNEQFF
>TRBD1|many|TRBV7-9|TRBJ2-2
TGTGCCAGCAGCCCAAGAGGGGGCGCGAACACCGGGGAGCTGTTTTTT
CASSPRGGANTGELFF
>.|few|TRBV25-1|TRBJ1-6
TGTGCCAGCTGTCCACCGGGGGCCTATTCACCCCTCCACTTT
CASCPPGAYSPLHF